This is a list of T cell receptor beta chains from one sample in a study of blood T cells in healthy people across ages. One entry per CDR3 protein, called by TCRdb with MiXCR from the 5' RACE reads. The data contain around 1.5 million distinct CDR3 sequences, 42% of them singletons. Source material: blood. The receptors stem from a woman aged 18 to 35 in good health. CDR3s include the opening cysteine and the closing phenylalanine or tryptophan. The D gene is left open where the match is weak. Clone size is given for some rows only: seen once, a few or many times, or a class if the clone is expanded.

abundance	d_gene	j_gene	v_gene	CDR3aa	CDR3nt
.	TRBD2	TRBJ2-4	TRBV29-1	CSVEAGRKNIQYF	TGCAGCGTCGAAGCGGGAAGGAAGAACATTCAGTACTTC
few	TRBD1	TRBJ1-2	TRBV7-2	CASSAEGQGYGYTF	TGTGCCAGCAGCGCAGAGGGACAGGGGTATGGCTACACCTTC
few	.	TRBJ2-7	TRBV15	CATSRDPSTSYEQYF	TGTGCCACCAGCAGGGATCCTAGCACTTCCTACGAGCAGTACTTC
.	TRBD1	TRBJ1-4	TRBV15	CATSRDITQGAVFF	TGTGCCACCAGCAGAGATATCACGCAGGGGGCGGTGTTTTTT
few	TRBD1	TRBJ1-2	TRBV12-3/TRBV12-4	CASSFRGGADNYGYTF	TGTGCCAGCAGTTTTAGAGGGGGCGCGGACAACTATGGCTACACCTTC
.	.	TRBJ1-5	TRBV15	CATSRDRAFPAQHF	TGTGCCACCAGCAGAGATAGGGCCTTTCCAGCCCAGCATTTT
.	TRBD2	TRBJ2-1	TRBV7-8	CASSQSGISYNEQFF	TGTGCCAGCAGCCAAAGCGGGATATCCTACAATGAGCAGTTCTTC
.	.	TRBJ1-1	TRBV12-3/TRBV12-4	CASSLAPQGEAFF	TGTGCCAGCAGTTTAGCCCCCCAGGGGGAAGCTTTCTTT
.	TRBD1	TRBJ2-2	TRBV5-1	CASSPHGQGAGEELFF	TGCGCCAGCAGCCCGCACGGGCAGGGGGCAGGAGAGGAGCTGTTTTTT
.	TRBD2	TRBJ2-7	TRBV20-1	CSATPPSGSPYEQYF	TGCAGTGCTACCCCCCCTAGCGGGAGTCCCTACGAGCAGTACTTC
few	.	TRBJ2-7	TRBV27	CASSSFFPYEQYF	TGTGCCAGCAGTTCCTTTTTCCCGTACGAGCAGTACTTC
.	TRBD1	TRBJ2-5	TRBV28	CACSWTGPLIQETQYF	TGTGCCTGCAGTTGGACAGGGCCTTTAATCCAAGAGACCCAGTACTTC
.	.	TRBJ2-6	TRBV11-2	CASTNAWGSGANALTF	TGTGCCAGCACCAACGCCTGGGGAAGTGGGGCCAACGCCCTGACTTTC
.	TRBD1	TRBJ2-5	TRBV6-1	CASSTDRQQETQYF	TGTGCCAGCAGTACGGACAGGCAACAAGAGACCCAGTACTTC
.	.	TRBJ2-5	TRBV28	CASSLHTSQETQYF	TGTGCCAGCAGTTTGCATACGTCGCAAGAGACCCAGTACTTC
.	TRBD2	TRBJ2-3	TRBV7-2	CASTDIAGVMYTQYF	TGTGCCAGCACAGATATAGCGGGAGTCATGTATACGCAGTATTTT
few	TRBD1	TRBJ2-5	TRBV5-1	CASSSGTGRETQYF	TGTGCCAGCAGTTCCGGGACAGGGAGAGAGACCCAGTACTTC
.	.	TRBJ2-1	TRBV9	CASSGPLLGADPTYNEQFF	TGTGCCAGCAGCGGTCCCTTACTCGGGGCCGACCCAACCTACAATGAGCAGTTCTTC
.	.	TRBJ1-2	TRBV28	CASSIAGDGYGYTF	TGTGCCAGCAGCATCGCAGGGGACGGCTATGGCTACACCTTC
.	.	TRBJ1-2	TRBV12-3/TRBV12-4	CASSPGGGNAYGYTF	TGTGCCAGCAGCCCCGGGGGAGGGAACGCCTATGGCTACACCTTC
few	.	TRBJ1-2	TRBV6-6	CASSSRGTPYGYTF	TGTGCCAGCAGTTCCAGAGGGACACCCTATGGCTACACCTTC
.	.	TRBJ2-3	TRBV5-5	CASSAVKGDRSTDTQYF	TGTGCCAGCAGCGCAGTGAAGGGAGATAGAAGCACAGATACGCAGTATTTT
.	.	TRBJ1-5	TRBV20-1	CSALPGTSNSNQPQHF	TGCAGTGCTCTCCCCGGGACATCGAATAGCAATCAGCCCCAGCATTTT
few	.	TRBJ2-2	TRBV4-1	CASSQPGRDTGELFF	TGCGCCAGCAGCCAACCTGGTCGAGACACCGGGGAGCTGTTTTTT
few	.	TRBJ2-7	TRBV10-3	CAISEGGGLGEQYF	TGTGCCATCAGTGAAGGCGGCGGGTTGGGCGAGCAGTACTTC
.	TRBD2	TRBJ2-7	TRBV2	CASSGGGLAVYEQYF	TGTGCCAGCAGCGGAGGGGGACTAGCGGTTTACGAGCAGTACTTC
few	TRBD2	TRBJ2-1	TRBV20-1	CSDRRENSGGLTSNEQFF	TGCAGTGATCGAAGAGAGAATAGCGGGGGGCTTACGAGCAATGAGCAGTTCTTC
.	TRBD1	TRBJ2-7	TRBV29-1	CSVEVGGTGGLQYF	TGCAGCGTTGAAGTCGGGGGGACAGGGGGACTCCAGTACTTC
.	TRBD1	TRBJ2-1	TRBV27	CASSPMGQFYNEQFF	TGTGCCAGCAGCCCAATGGGACAGTTTTACAATGAGCAGTTCTTC
few	TRBD2	TRBJ2-7	TRBV5-1	CASSLVAGYKSYEQYF	TGCGCCAGCAGCTTGGTAGCGGGATATAAGTCCTACGAGCAGTACTTC
.	.	TRBJ2-1	TRBV11-2	CASSSLKGGHSYNEQFF	TGTGCCAGCAGCTCACTTAAGGGGGGACACTCCTACAATGAGCAGTTCTTC
.	TRBD1	TRBJ2-6	TRBV24-1	CAIGQGSNVLTF	TGTGCCATTGGACAGGGATCCAACGTCCTGACTTTC
.	TRBD2	TRBJ2-3	TRBV20-1	CSARISGGAGDTQYF	TGCAGTGCTCGAATTAGCGGGGGGGCCGGAGATACGCAGTATTTT
.	.	TRBJ2-7	TRBV21-1	CASSKVADSSYEQYF	TGTGCCAGCAGCAAAGTTGCGGACAGCTCCTACGAGCAGTACTTC
.	.	TRBJ2-7	TRBV5-1	CASSLGPISSYNEQYF	TGCGCCAGCAGCTTGGGCCCGATAAGCTCCTACAATGAGCAGTACTTC
.	TRBD1	TRBJ1-5	TRBV12-3/TRBV12-4	CASGTGSVGNQPQHF	TGTGCCAGCGGGACAGGGTCGGTTGGCAATCAGCCCCAGCATTTT
.	.	TRBJ2-7	TRBV6-1	CASSVIGGPYEQYF	TGTGCCAGCAGTGTAATAGGGGGACCCTACGAGCAGTACTTC
.	TRBD2	TRBJ2-1	TRBV5-6	CASSTTSGGANEQFF	TGTGCCAGCAGCACCACTAGCGGGGGGGCTAATGAGCAGTTCTTC
.	TRBD1	TRBJ1-5	TRBV6-6	CASSPTTGGSNQPQHF	TGTGCCAGCAGCCCGACGACAGGGGGTAGCAATCAGCCCCAGCATTTT
many	.	TRBJ2-5	TRBV6-5	CASIPERYF	TGTGCCAGCATCCCCGAGAGGTACTTC
few	.	TRBJ2-3	TRBV21-1	CASSIIITDTQYF	TGTGCCAGCAGCATAATAATCACAGATACGCAGTATTTT
many	TRBD1	TRBJ2-7	TRBV7-2	CASSLSPISRQGHSFEQYF	TGTGCCAGCAGCTTATCGCCAATTTCAAGACAGGGGCATTCGTTCGAGCAGTACTTC
few	.	TRBJ1-2	TRBV6-6	CASSHLGLADFYYGYTF	TGTGCCAGCAGCCATTTGGGTCTTGCGGATTTTTACTATGGCTACACCTTC
.	.	TRBJ2-2	TRBV6-4	CASSDAPRKELFF	TGTGCCAGCAGTGACGCTCCCCGCAAGGAGCTGTTTTTT
few	TRBD2	TRBJ2-1	TRBV10-3	CAIRPDGLAGAHEQFF	TGTGCCATCAGACCCGACGGACTAGCGGGGGCCCATGAGCAGTTCTTC
.	TRBD1	TRBJ2-1	TRBV6-5	CATRDREIQETQFF	TGTGCCACCCGGGACAGGGAGATACAAGAGACCCAGTTCTTC
few	TRBD2	TRBJ2-1	TRBV25-1	CASGRGLANSYNEQFF	TGTGCCAGCGGCCGCGGACTAGCGAACTCCTACAATGAGCAGTTCTTC
.	.	TRBJ2-5	TRBV20-1	CSARDWPLNEQYF	TGCAGTGCTAGGGACTGGCCCCTCAATGAGCAGTACTTC
.	.	TRBJ1-4	TRBV6-1	CASSLHRGEKLFF	TGTGCCAGCAGTTTACATAGGGGTGAAAAACTGTTTTTT
.	TRBD2	TRBJ2-1	TRBV5-1	CASRSGRAFDEQFF	TGCGCCAGCAGGAGCGGGAGGGCCTTCGATGAGCAGTTCTTC
.	TRBD1	TRBJ2-2	TRBV25-1	CASSDGQGGTGELFF	TGTGCCAGCAGTGACGGACAGGGGGGGACCGGGGAGCTGTTTTTT
few	.	TRBJ2-6	TRBV5-1	CASSLGKSGANVLTF	TGCGCCAGCAGCTTGGGGAAGTCTGGGGCCAACGTCCTGACTTTC